The clone carrying this TCR beta chain was observed a few times. Its target is not known. Sample barcodes and UMIs were carried by the TCR alpha and TCR beta cDNA libraries that 5'RACE generated with constant-segment primers. MiXCR was run by TCRdb on the 5' RACE reads, yielding one entry per CDR3 protein. The table shows fewer than 300,000 distinct CDR3 sequences, with around 17% occurring only once. The data originate from a study of T-cell memory formation after mild COVID-19. The study, taken as a whole, reports: Clones that shrank (day 15 to 85) were balanced CD4/CD8, whereas later expanders leaned CD4+. The CD4+ clones that contracted clustered mainly within CM and EM, and the CD8+ clones concentrated in EMRA. Several responding clones turned up in pre-infection memory, indicating that cross-reactive memory may have taken part.

Germline V gives CDR1 SGHAT, CDR2 FQNNGV. Trimming at V came to 5 bases and at J to 0 bases, leaving 5 bases not matched to a gene. This CDR3 comprises 15 residues. The TCR sequence derives from a man younger than 35 who had mild COVID-19 (a few samples of this study predate the infection). Cell type and time point are not known. J is TRBJ2-3 and V is TRBV11-2; TRBD2 matches at 7 bases. The specimen was PBMCs or a T cell subset sorted from them (not recorded which). The CDR3, as DNA: TGTGCCAGCAGCGGAACTAGCGCCAGCACAGATACGCAGTATTTT. Translated: CASSGTSASTDTQYF. The whole variable domain, remainder taken from reference TRBV11-2 and TRBJ2-3, is EAGVAQSPRYKIIEKRQSVAFWCNPISGHATLYWYQQILGQGPKLLIQFQNNGVVDDSQLPKDRFSAERLKGVDSTLKIQPAKLEDSAVYLCASSGTSASTDTQYFGPGTRLTVL.